The clone carrying this TCR beta chain was seen a few times. Its antigen is unidentified. This record belongs to a study of immune heterogeneity within non-small cell lung tumors. Across the whole study: A few squamous cell carcinomas, 10 non-squamous carcinomas and 1 not otherwise specified made up the tumors.

At 550 to 600 ng per sample, bulk tumor genomic DNA provided the template. Multiple widely separated biopsies were taken from each primary tumor at surgery. Before undergoing curative surgery, patients had newly diagnosed non-small cell lung cancer that was untreated. There were over twelve donors in total. They were all newly diagnosed non-small cell lung cancer patients undergoing surgery with curative intent. Using 32 V and 13 J primers, multiplex PCR amplified TCR beta CDR3. TCRdb itself ran the multiplex PCR reads through MiXCR, one entry per CDR3 protein. The sample comprises 5,000 to 6,000 distinct CDR3 sequences, under 25% of which are singletons, and 8.5% to 10% rests with the top ten. The CDR3 length is 17 residues. Trimming took 1 base from V and 8 from J; bases not matched to a gene: 13. Germline V CDR1 and CDR2: SGHAT, FQNNGV. The study, taken as a whole, reports: Recurrence of identical dominant CDR3 beta clonotypes was observed across tumor sites within a patient, alongside site-unique high-frequency clones. Between one patient and another, high-frequency T-cell receptor beta clonotypes were largely distinct.

The source material was lung tumor tissue. This TCR came from a woman aged 60-75 years with non-small cell lung cancer. The rearrangement links TRBV11-2 to TRBJ2-1, with 8 bases identical to TRBD2. The CDR3 DNA reads as TGTGCCAGCAGCTTAGCGAGCTCTAGCGGGTTCAGGGATGAGCAGTTCTTC. This sequence encodes CASSLASSSGFRDEQFF.